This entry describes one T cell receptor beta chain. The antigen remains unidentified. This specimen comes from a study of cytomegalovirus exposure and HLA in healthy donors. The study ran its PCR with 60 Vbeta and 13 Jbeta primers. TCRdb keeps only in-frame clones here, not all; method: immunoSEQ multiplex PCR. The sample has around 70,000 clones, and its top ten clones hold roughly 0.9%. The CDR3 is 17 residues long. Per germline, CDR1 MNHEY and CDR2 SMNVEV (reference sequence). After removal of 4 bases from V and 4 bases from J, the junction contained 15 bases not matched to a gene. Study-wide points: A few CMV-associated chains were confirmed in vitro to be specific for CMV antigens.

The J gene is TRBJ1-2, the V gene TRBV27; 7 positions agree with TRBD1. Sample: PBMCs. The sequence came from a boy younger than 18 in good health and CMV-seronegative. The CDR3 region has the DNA TGTGCCAGCAGTTCCCGGGAGTACAGGGGCCGATCCTATGGCTACACCTTC. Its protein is CASSSREYRGRSYGYTF.